The T cell receptor beta chain described here comes from a study of identical twins. A single record per CDR3 protein comes from TCRdb applying MiXCR to the 5' RACE reads. Here the sample spans around 690,000 distinct CDR3 sequences, 21% being singletons. Trimming left V 4 bases short and J 3 bases short, with 11 bases between. Germline lookup yields CDR1 SGHRS and CDR2 YFSETQ. The CDR3 contains 13 residues. This sample also belongs to another study, concerning T cells expressing NK-cell markers. As that study records: Whether expanded NKG2C-expressing T cell clones recognize HCMV is unknown.

This chain links TRBV5-1 with TRBJ2-7, with D unresolved. The sample taken for sequencing was PBMCs. This sequence was found in a woman in her late teens or twenties in good health. CDR3 bases: TGCGCCAGCAGCCAACAAGGGAACTACGAGCAGTACTTC. Encoded protein: CASSQQGNYEQYF. Full variable domain (remainder filled in from reference TRBV5-1 and TRBJ2-7): KAGVTQTPRYLIKTRGQQVTLSCSPISGHRSVSWYQQTPGQGLQFLFEYFSETQRNKGNFPGRFSGRQFSNSRSEMNVSTLELGDSALYLCASSQQGNYEQYFGPGTRLTVT.